The clone carrying this T cell receptor (beta chain) was counted only a few times. The data stem from a study of cytomegalovirus exposure and HLA in healthy donors. Looked up from germline, CDR1 is MGHRA and CDR2 is YSYEKL. There are 15 residues in the CDR3. The V gene lost 2 bases and the J gene lost 1 base, with 11 bases spanning the gap. 13 Jbeta primers and 60 Vbeta primers were used for the PCR. The table came from immunoSEQ multiplex PCR; TCRdb's copy has only in-frame clones and leaves some out. The repertoire has 150,000 to 200,000 clones, around four fifths of them found once; the top ten carry 6% to 8%.

The genes are TRBV4-1 and TRBJ2-5, with unresolved D. The sequence was collected from a male donor in good health and CMV-seropositive. Source material: PBMCs. This chain's CDR3 is CASSQSVAIQETQYF. CDR3 bases: TGCGCCAGCAGCCAAAGTGTAGCCATCCAAGAGACCCAGTACTTC.